Each of the 32 T cell receptor beta chains below was sequenced from the same sample in a study of blood T cell repertoires in COVID-19. Clones were read by immunoSEQ multiplex PCR, and TCRdb kept only the in-frame ones, dropping some. The sample contains 200,000 to 250,000 clones, 82% of which appear only once. Sequencing input: PBMCs or T cells enriched from blood (not recorded which). These receptors were collected from a man in his forties or fifties who had recovered from COVID-19.

V gene TRBV3-1 (or the pseudogene TRBV3-2) combines with J gene TRBJ1-2; D is uncertain. The ends were cut back, 6 bases at V and 0 bases at J, with 8 bases in the middle. CDR3 length equals 13 residues. CDR1 LGHDT and CDR2 YNNKEL come from the germline V gene (reference sequence). CDR3 DNA: TGTGCCAGCAGTCTGTCTTCTAACTATGGCTACACCTTC. It yields the protein CASSLSSNYGYTF.

This clone has just a few counts. The CDR3 coding sequence is TGTGCCAGCTCACTCAACACCCCAGGGGCAGGGACTGAAGCTTTCTTT. This encodes CASSLNTPGAGTEAFF. The V and J genes are TRBV18 and TRBJ1-1, with a tentative D call TRBD1 (6 bases). Germline values: CDR1 KGHSH, CDR2 LQKENI. This CDR3 is 16 amino acids long. V dropped 4 bases and J dropped 5 bases, with 20 bases sitting between them.

This clone occurred once. J is TRBJ2-4 and V is TRBV2; possibly TRBD2 for D (6 bases). The CDR3 is made up of 12 amino acids. Germline lookup yields CDR1 SNHLY and CDR2 FYNNEI. V was trimmed by 8 bases and J by 6 bases, leaving 11 bases between them. In DNA form, the CDR3 reads TGTGCCAGCTGGGGGGTTATAAACATTCAGTACTTC. Amino acid sequence: CASWGVINIQYF.

V usage is TRBV6-2 or TRBV6-3 and J usage is TRBJ1-3, with 7 bases fitting TRBD1. V lost 4 bases and J lost 0; bases outside the gene matches: 3. Per germline, CDR1 MNHEY and CDR2 SVGEGT. CDR3 size: 15 residues. The CDR3 here is CASSSTGVSGNTIYF. The CDR3 DNA reads as TGTGCCAGCAGTTCAACAGGGGTCTCTGGAAACACCATATATTTT.

The rearrangement uses TRBV24-1 and TRBJ1-5, with D maybe TRBD1 (6 bases). V lost 9 bases to trimming and J lost 5 bases, with 16 bases between them. This CDR3 has 14 amino acids. Germline lookup yields CDR1 KGHDR and CDR2 SFDVKD. The CDR3, as DNA: TGTGCCACCGGAACAGGGCAAGGGTATCAGCCCCAGCATTTT. The encoded protein is CATGTGQGYQPQHF.

In DNA form, the CDR3 reads TGTGCCAGCAGGTTGACAGGGAAGAACACTGAAGCTTTCTTT. Translating it yields CASRLTGKNTEAFF. The gene calls are TRBV5-8 and TRBJ1-1; TRBD1 aligns across 7 bases. Germline CDR1 SGHTS, CDR2 YDEGEE. This CDR3 is built from 14 residues. V lost 5 bases, J lost 1 base, and 5 bases stayed unmatched.

This clone was observed a single time. The chain uses TRBV6-5 and TRBJ2-2; D is uncertain. CDR3 length equals 13 residues. The V end lost 10 bases, the J end lost 1 base, and 10 bases lay between the germline ends. Germline CDR1 MNHEY, CDR2 SVGAGI. This chain's CDR3 is CATMAENTGELFF. DNA of the CDR3: TGTGCCACGATGGCTGAGAACACCGGGGAGCTGTTTTTT.

The chain couples TRBV24-1 to TRBJ2-1; no definite D call. Trimming left V 5 bases short and J 2 bases short, with 6 bases between. Germline V lookup: CDR1 KGHDR, CDR2 SFDVKD. This CDR3 is built from 13 residues. CDR3 residues: CATSGGPYNEQFF. The DNA of the CDR3 is TGTGCCACCAGTGGTGGGCCCTACAATGAGCAGTTCTTC.

The rearrangement joins TRBV6-2 or TRBV6-3 to TRBJ1-2; 7 bases are a match to TRBD1. There are 15 residues in the CDR3. The J segment lost 4 bases and the V segment lost 0 bases, leaving 5 bases of the junction unmatched. Germline values: CDR1 MNHEY, CDR2 SVGEGT. This CDR3 is CASSYSAGQPYGYTF. CDR3 nucleotide sequence: TGTGCCAGCAGTTACTCCGCGGGACAGCCCTATGGCTACACCTTC.

V and J are TRBV7-8 and TRBJ1-5; a weak D match, TRBD1 (6 bases). This CDR3 contains 13 residues. Germline V CDR1 and CDR2: SGHVS, FQNEAQ. The germline V and J ends were trimmed by 5 bases and 3 bases, with 8 bases remaining between them. The CDR3 region is CASSRDINQPQHF. As DNA, the CDR3 is TGTGCCAGCAGCCGGGACATCAATCAGCCCCAGCATTTT.

V gene TRBV18 combines with J gene TRBJ2-2; D is undetermined. This CDR3 has 16 amino acids. Germline V gene lookup returns CDR1 KGHSH and CDR2 LQKENI. The V end was cut by 0 bases, the J end by 0 bases, with 8 bases between. CDR3 sequence reads: CASSPPGTANTGELFF. DNA for the CDR3: TGTGCCAGCTCACCACCCGGTACCGCGAACACCGGGGAGCTGTTTTTT.

This chain's CDR3 is CASSYRGTGLSEQYF. DNA for the CDR3: TGTGCCAGCAGTTACCGCGGGACAGGGTTATCCGAGCAGTACTTC. V usage is TRBV6-2 or TRBV6-3 and J usage is TRBJ2-7, with 9 bases aligning to TRBD1. Germline values: CDR1 MNHEY, CDR2 SVGEGT. The CDR3 consists of 15 residues. V gave up 2 bases and J gave up 6 bases; unmatched junction bases: 8.

The chain joins TRBV28 to TRBJ1-5; 10 nucleotides match TRBD1. The CDR3 is 15 amino acids. CDR1 and CDR2 from the germline V gene are MDHEN and SYDVKM. V lost 4 bases, J lost 8 bases, and 8 bases stayed unmatched. CDR3 nucleotide sequence: TGTGCCAGCAGTTCTCCCGGGACAGGGGAAAAGCCCCAGCATTTT. It is translated as CASSSPGTGEKPQHF.

J is TRBJ2-7 and V is TRBV30; D is unresolved. From germline, CDR1 is GTSNPN and CDR2 SVGIG (reference sequence). This CDR3 is 11 amino acids long. The ends were cut back, 4 bases at V and 5 bases at J, with 9 bases in the middle. CDR3 coding DNA: TGTGCCTGGACTAGAGACGACGAGCAGTACTTC. Translation gives CAWTRDDEQYF. The variable domain in full, with the rest retrieved from reference TRBV30 and TRBJ2-7, is SQTIHQWPATLVQPVGSPLSLECTVEGTSNPNLYWYRQAAGRGLQLLFYSVGIGQISSEVPQNLSASRPQDRQFILSSKKLLLSDSGFYLCAWTRDDEQYFGPGTRLTVT.

This chain joins TRBV28 and TRBJ1-1; no firm D call. The germline V and J ends were trimmed by 5 bases and 10 bases, with 14 bases remaining between them. Germline V CDR1 and CDR2: MDHEN, SYDVKM. The CDR3 has 12 amino acids. The DNA for the CDR3 is TGTGCCAGCAGTCTACCCAATGTGAGAGCTTTCTTT. This gives the protein CASSLPNVRAFF.

This chain connects TRBV12-2 to TRBJ2-1; the D call in the table, TRBD1, was not verified against the DNA. TRBV12-2 is assigned pseudogene status. The CDR3 has 20 residues. CDR3 in amino acids: CASRRTRLIRVPKLYNEQFF. The CDR3 DNA is TGTGCAAGTCGCCGCACCCGACTTATCAGGGTACCCAAACTCTACAATGAGCAGTTCTTC.

A single count supports this clone. The rearrangement links TRBV6-5 to TRBJ1-5; 9 bases map to TRBD1. Germline CDR1 MNHEY, CDR2 SVGAGI. The length of the CDR3 is 15 residues. J gave up 7 bases and V 6 bases, and 10 bases lay outside the gene matches. The DNA of the CDR3 is TGTGCCAGCAGCTTAGAAACAGGGGGCCGACAGCCCCAGCATTTT. Translating gives CASSLETGGRQPQHF.

The chain couples TRBV30 to TRBJ2-7, with TRBD1 matching 12 bases. CDR1 is GTSNPN, CDR2 SVGIG, per germline (reference sequence). The junction had 8 bases not matched to a gene; V was cut back by 4 bases and J by 7 bases. The length of the CDR3 is 14 residues. CDR3 sequence (DNA): TGTGCCTGGAATTGGGGACAGGGGGCGAGAGAGCAGTACTTC. This gives the protein CAWNWGQGAREQYF.

J is TRBJ1-4 and V is TRBV3-1 (or the pseudogene TRBV3-2); 11 bases align to TRBD1. The CDR3 is made up of 17 amino acids. Per the germline V gene, CDR1 is LGHDT and CDR2 is YNNKEL (reference sequence). Trimming removed 4 bases from V and 7 bases from J; junction bases left unmatched: 11. CDR3 coding DNA: TGTGCCAGCAGCCCCTCCGGGACAGGGGGAGTAGGTGAAAAACTGTTTTTT. Protein sequence: CASSPSGTGGVGEKLFF.

This sequence joins TRBV4-1 and TRBJ1-5; the D is unclear. With 1 base removed from V and 0 bases from J, the gap between germline ends came to 13 bases. CDR3 size: 17 residues. Germline CDR1 reads MGHRA; CDR2 reads YSYEKL. As DNA, the CDR3 is TGCGCCAGCAGCCAAGCCTTGGCAACCCCTAGCAATCAGCCCCAGCATTTT. Its protein product is CASSQALATPSNQPQHF.

This clone was seen only once. CDR3 loop: CASSEPTGRSPLHF. In nucleotides, the CDR3 is TGTGCCAGCAGCGAGCCGACAGGGCGGTCACCCCTCCACTTT. This rearrangement joins TRBV27 to TRBJ1-6, with 7 bases that match TRBD1. Germline CDR1 and CDR2: MNHEY and SMNVEV (reference sequence). This CDR3 is built from 14 residues. The ends lost 6 bases at V and 10 bases at J; junction bases unmatched: 9.

This clone was seen once. Different DNA sequences within this sample yield the same CDR3. The chain couples TRBV9 to TRBJ1-3; D not resolved. Germline CDR1 and CDR2: SGDLS and YYNGEE. V lost 1 base to trimming and J lost 1 base, with 6 bases between them. This CDR3 region has 14 residues. The CDR3 nucleotides read TGTGCCAGCAGCGTACAGTCTTCTGGAAACACCATATATTTT. Translating gives CASSVQSSGNTIYF.

The V call is TRBV9, the J call TRBJ1-6, with D possibly being TRBD1 (5 bases). Between the trimmed V and J ends, which lost 2 bases and 10 bases, there was a span of 10 bases. This CDR3 comprises 13 residues. CDR1 is SGDLS and CDR2 is YYNGEE in the germline V gene. CDR3 sequence: CASSVGGESPLHF. The CDR3 DNA reads as TGTGCCAGCAGCGTGGGGGGAGAGTCACCCCTCCACTTT.

This clone is a singleton in its sample. V and J are TRBV7-2 and TRBJ1-1; weak D call: TRBD1 (5 bases). The germline V and J ends were trimmed by 2 bases and 7 bases, with 11 bases remaining between them. The CDR3 contains 13 residues. Germline lookup yields CDR1 SGHTA and CDR2 FQGNSA. The CDR3 here is CASSLIATVEAFF. The CDR3 DNA is TGTGCCAGCAGCTTAATCGCGACAGTTGAAGCTTTCTTT.

V is TRBV12-3 or TRBV12-4 and J is TRBJ2-2, with no clear D. The length of the CDR3 is 13 residues. V gave up 6 bases and J gave up 6 bases, with 11 bases separating them. The CDR3 is CASSLYISGELFF. The DNA for the CDR3 is TGTGCCAGCAGCCTGTACATCTCCGGGGAGCTGTTTTTT.

As concerns this clone: No DNA is shown, since the ends of the CDR3 on it are uncertain; the CDR3 is the one TCRdb lists. The chain carries TRBV7-2 and TRBJ2-7; the table calls TRBD2, which could not be checked here. The CDR3 has 19 amino acids, counting both end residues. From germline, CDR1 is SGHTA and CDR2 FQGNSA. CDR3 protein: CASSLSVGGTFGASYEQYF.

This chain links TRBV7-6 with TRBJ2-1, with TRBD2 matching 10 bases. CDR3 length equals 15 residues. Germline values: CDR1 SGHVS, CDR2 FNYEAQ. V was clipped by 7 bases and J by 6 bases; unmatched bases: 9. CDR3 sequence: CASTRGVAGGNEQFF. CDR3 in DNA: TGTGCCAGCACCCGAGGGGTAGCGGGAGGCAATGAGCAGTTCTTC.

This clone was picked up one time. This chain joins TRBV25-1 and TRBJ2-7; D call uncertain. Germline CDR1 MGHDK, CDR2 SYGVNS. The CDR3 covers 17 residues. The V gene lost 4 bases and the J gene lost 1 base, with 20 bases spanning the gap. CDR3 nucleotide sequence: TGTGCCAGCAGTGGGGCCGCTCTCGGTCCCTTATCCTACGAGCAGTACTTC. Protein sequence: CASSGAALGPLSYEQYF.

This chain links TRBV11-2 with TRBJ2-1, with D tentatively TRBD1 (7 bases). Trimming stripped 3 bases from V and 6 bases from J, with 21 bases between. This CDR3 is built from 17 residues. Germline lookup yields CDR1 SGHAT and CDR2 FQNNGV. The DNA for the CDR3 is TGTGCCAGCAGCTTCCGCTCCGGGCGTCAGGGGGGCAATGAGCAGTTCTTC. Amino acids: CASSFRSGRQGGNEQFF.

V and J are TRBV6-5 and TRBJ1-2, with 8 bases that match TRBD1. The germline V gene encodes CDR1 MNHEY and CDR2 SVGAGI. V was pared by 5 bases and J by 9 bases, with 14 bases of the junction left unmatched. There are 15 residues in the CDR3. CDR3 DNA sequence: TGTGCCAGCAGTCGCCAACTCCGACAGGGGAGAAGCTACACCTTC. It specifies CASSRQLRQGRSYTF.

The chain uses TRBV9 and TRBJ2-3; 7 positions agree with TRBD2. After removal of 4 bases from V and 3 bases from J, the junction contained 11 bases not matched to a gene. Germline values: CDR1 SGDLS, CDR2 YYNGEE. The CDR3 consists of 16 residues. CDR3 sequence: CASSSRGGRDTDTQYF. In nucleotides, the CDR3 is TGTGCCAGCAGCTCCCGGGGAGGGAGGGATACAGATACGCAGTATTTT. Together with reference TRBV9 and TRBJ2-3, the CDR3 gives the full variable domain: DSGVTQTPKHLITATGQRVTLRCSPRSGDLSVYWYQQSLDQGLQFLIQYYNGEERAKGNILERFSAQQFPDLHSELNLSSLELGDSALYFCASSSRGGRDTDTQYFGPGTRLTVL.

This clone was found a few times. The J gene is TRBJ1-2, the V gene TRBV7-9; D is perhaps TRBD1 (5 bases). V gave up 2 bases and J gave up 5 bases, with 15 bases separating them. This CDR3 region has 15 residues. Germline V gene sequence: CDR1 SEHNR, CDR2 FQNEAQ (reference sequence). DNA for the CDR3: TGTGCCAGCAGCTTACCCTCTCTGACAGATTATGGCTACACCTTC. Translation gives CASSLPSLTDYGYTF.